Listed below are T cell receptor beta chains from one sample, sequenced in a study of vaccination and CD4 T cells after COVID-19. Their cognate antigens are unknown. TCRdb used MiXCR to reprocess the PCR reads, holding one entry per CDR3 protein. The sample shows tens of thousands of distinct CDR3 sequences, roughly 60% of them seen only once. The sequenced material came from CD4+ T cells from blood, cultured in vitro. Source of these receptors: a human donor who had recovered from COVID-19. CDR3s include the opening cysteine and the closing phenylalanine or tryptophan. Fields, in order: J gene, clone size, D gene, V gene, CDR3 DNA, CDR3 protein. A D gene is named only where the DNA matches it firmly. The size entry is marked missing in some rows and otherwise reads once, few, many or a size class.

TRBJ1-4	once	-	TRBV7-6	TGTGCCAGCAGCTTGAGACGGGAGGGCGGAAAACTGTTTTTT	CASSLRREGGKLFF
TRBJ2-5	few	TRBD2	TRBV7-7	TGTGCCAGCAGCCGGGGGGGTGGGACCCAGTACTTC	CASSRGGGTQYF
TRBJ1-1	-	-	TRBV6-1	TGTGCCAGCAGTCAGACTACAGGGAAAGCTTTCTTT	CASSQTTGKAFF
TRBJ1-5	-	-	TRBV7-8	TGTGCCAGCAGCCCCTTGCGGACCAGCACCCGGCTATGGAGCAATCAGCCCCAGCATTTT	CASSPLRTSTRLWSNQPQHF
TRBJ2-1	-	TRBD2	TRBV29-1	TGCAGCGTCGGACTAAGCGGGAGGGCCCATGAGCAGTTCTTC	CSVGLSGRAHEQFF
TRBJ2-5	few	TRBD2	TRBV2	TGTGCCAGCAGTGAAGCGGTAGCGGGAGTGACAGAGACCCAGTACTTC	CASSEAVAGVTETQYF
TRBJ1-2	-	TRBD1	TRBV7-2	TGTGCCAGCAGCACGGGGACAGCTAACTATGGCTACACCTTC	CASSTGTANYGYTF
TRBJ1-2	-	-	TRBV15	TGTGCCACCAGCAGAGACAGGATCAATAACTATGGCTACACCTTC	CATSRDRINNYGYTF
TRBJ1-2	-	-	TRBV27	TGTGCCAGCAGTTTGTACGGGGGGAAGAACTATGGCTACACCTTC	CASSLYGGKNYGYTF
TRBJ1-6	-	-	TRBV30	TGTGCCTGGAGTGTTGGGGTCTCCTATAATTCACCCCTCCACTTT	CAWSVGVSYNSPLHF
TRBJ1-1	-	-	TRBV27	TGTGCCAGCAGTCCAACTCTCGGGGGCACTGAAGCTTTCTTT	CASSPTLGGTEAFF
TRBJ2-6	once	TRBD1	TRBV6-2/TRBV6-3	TGTGCCAGCAGTGAAATACAGGGGTCTGGGGCCAACGTCCTGACTTTC	CASSEIQGSGANVLTF
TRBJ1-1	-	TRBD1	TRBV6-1	TGTGCCAGCAGTCGACAGGGAGGGACTGAAGCTTTCTTT	CASSRQGGTEAFF
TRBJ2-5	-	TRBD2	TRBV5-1	TGCGCCAGCAGCCCTACCGGGACTAGCGGGAGAGAGACCCAGTACTTC	CASSPTGTSGRETQYF
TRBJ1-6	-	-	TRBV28	TGTGCCAGCAGATCCAATTCACCCCTCCACTTT	CASRSNSPLHF
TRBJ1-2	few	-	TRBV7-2	TGTGCCAGCAGCCCAATCGGGGTTAGCAACTATGGCTACACCTTC	CASSPIGVSNYGYTF
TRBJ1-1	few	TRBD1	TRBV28	TGTGCCAGCAGCGGCCTTCTTTCCGGGACAGGGACTACGGGATGGCCCCAGAACACTGAAGCTTTCTTT	CASSGLLSGTGTTGWPQNTEAFF
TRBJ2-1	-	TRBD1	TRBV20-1	TGCAGTGCTAGAGGGGACAGGGTTCCGAATGAGCAGTTCTTC	CSARGDRVPNEQFF
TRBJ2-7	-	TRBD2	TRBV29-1	TGCAGCGTTGAATCATTTGGCGGGAGTAGGGAGCAGTACTTC	CSVESFGGSREQYF
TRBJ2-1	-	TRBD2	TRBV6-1	TGTGCCAGCAGCGGACTAGCGGGCTACAATGAGCAGTTCTTC	CASSGLAGYNEQFF
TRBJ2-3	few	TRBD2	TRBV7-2	TGTGCCAGCAGCCTCAGCGGGATGGGGGATACGCAGTATTTT	CASSLSGMGDTQYF
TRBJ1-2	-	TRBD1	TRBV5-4	TGTGCCAGCAGCTTACAAACAGGGGATGGCTACACCTTC	CASSLQTGDGYTF
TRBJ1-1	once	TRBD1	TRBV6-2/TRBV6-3	TGTGCCAGCAGTTACGGACAGGGGGAAACTAGCTCTGAAGCTTTCTTT	CASSYGQGETSSEAFF
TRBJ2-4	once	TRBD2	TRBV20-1	TGCAGTGCCCCCGGGGGGGCCAAAAACATTCAGTACTTC	CSAPGGAKNIQYF
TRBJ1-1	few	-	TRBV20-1	TGCAGTGCTCCTAGACAGGCGAACACTGAAGCTTTCTTT	CSAPRQANTEAFF
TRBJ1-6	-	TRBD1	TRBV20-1	TGCAGTGCTAGAGCCCGGACAGGGGTTAATTCACCCCTCCACTTT	CSARARTGVNSPLHF
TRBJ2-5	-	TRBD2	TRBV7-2	TGTGCCAGCAGTCTAAGCGGGAGCCAAGAGACCCAGTACTTC	CASSLSGSQETQYF
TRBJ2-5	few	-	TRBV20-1	TGCAGTGCTCGGGTAGGGGGAGCGAAGACCCAGTACTTC	CSARVGGAKTQYF
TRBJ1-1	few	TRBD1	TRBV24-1	TGTGCCACCAGTGACAGGGGGGAAGCTTTCTTT	CATSDRGEAFF
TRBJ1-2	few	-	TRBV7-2	TGTGCCAGCAGCCTTGGAGGGGCGCGGGGCTACACCTTC	CASSLGGARGYTF
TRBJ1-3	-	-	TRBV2	TGTGCCTCGGCATGGGGGCCAAACACCATATATTTT	CASAWGPNTIYF
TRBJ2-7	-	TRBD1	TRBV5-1	TGCGCCAGCAGCCGAAACAGGGGGTCCTACGAGCAGTACTTC	CASSRNRGSYEQYF
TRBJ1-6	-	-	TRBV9	TGTGCCAGCAGCGTAGCCGGGGCGGGGAATTCACCCCTCCACTTT	CASSVAGAGNSPLHF
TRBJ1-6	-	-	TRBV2	TGTGCCAGCAGTTGGGGTGGTTCAGGGTCAAATTCACCCCTCCACTTT	CASSWGGSGSNSPLHF
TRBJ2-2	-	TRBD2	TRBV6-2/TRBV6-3	TGTGCCAGCAGTCGCTCTAGCGGGAGAGGTACCGGGGAGCTGTTTTTT	CASSRSSGRGTGELFF
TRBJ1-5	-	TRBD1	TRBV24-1	TGTGCCGCCAGTGACCGAACCACAGGGGGCGCCCATCAGCCCCAGCATTTT	CAASDRTTGGAHQPQHF
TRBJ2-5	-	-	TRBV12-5	TGTGCTAGTGGTTTGGTCCAGGGAGAGACCCAGTACTTC	CASGLVQGETQYF
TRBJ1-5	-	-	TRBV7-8	TGTGCCAGCAGCTTAGTTGTCCGGGGTCAGCCCCAGCATTTT	CASSLVVRGQPQHF